One and the same sample provided the 13 T cell receptor beta chains below, sequenced in a study of glioma-infiltrating T cells. TCR alpha and beta CDR3 regions were amplified from RNA using iRepertoire nested multiplex PCR. TCRdb re-analysed the multiplex PCR reads in MiXCR, keeping a single row per CDR3 protein. The sample lists about 130,000 distinct CDR3 sequences; approximately 25% were seen once. The sequenced material came from glioma tissue, nonneoplastic brain tissue, or PBMCs (not recorded which). These receptors all come from a human donor with low-grade glioma or glioblastoma, undergoing nonglioma brain surgery, or in good health (not recorded which).

About this clonotype: At one boundary the junction diverges from the germline segment, which might be a read error. The chain is built from TRBV10-3 and TRBJ2-3; 9 positions match TRBD2. Germline loops: CDR1 ENHRY, CDR2 SYGVKD. This CDR3 is 17 amino acids long. The CDR3 sequence is CAISESGSGRGTDMQYF. DNA of the CDR3: TGTGCCATCAGTGAGTCTGGTAGCGGGAGAGGCACAGATATGCAGTATTTT.

The chain uses TRBV2 and TRBJ2-7; tentative D call: TRBD2 (6 bases). This CDR3 region has 12 residues. Germline-derived CDR1 and CDR2 are SNHLY and FYNNEI. CDR3 protein: CGNGRDSYEQYF. The CDR3 DNA reads as TGTGGCAATGGACGGGACTCATACGAGCAGTACTTC.

This clonotype was detected ten times or more. This rearrangement joins TRBV27 to TRBJ2-6, with D possibly being TRBD1 (6 bases). The V gene lost 7 bases and the J gene lost 0 bases, with 16 bases spanning the gap. The CDR3 consists of 17 residues. Germline CDR1 reads MNHEY; CDR2 reads SMNVEV (reference sequence). In DNA form, the CDR3 reads TGTGCCAGCACCGCGATAGGGGGTCTCTCTGGGGCCAACGTCCTGACTTTC. Encoded protein: CASTAIGGLSGANVLTF.

A remark on this clonotype: A much larger clonotype is one base distant, so this may be a read error. The V call is TRBV10-3, the J call TRBJ1-6; tentatively, D is TRBD1 (6 bases). Trimming cost V 6 bases and J 6 bases, with 9 bases left between them. The CDR3 spans 13 residues. Looked up from germline, CDR1 is ENHRY and CDR2 is SYGVKD. The DNA of the CDR3 is TGTGCCATCAGGGGGGCTAGTAATTCACCCCTCCACTTT. This codes for CAIRGASNSPLHF.

This clonotype was recorded at least ten times. This chain joins TRBV20-1 and TRBJ2-7; D is undetermined. The CDR3 spans 14 residues. Trimming stripped 0 bases from V and 3 bases from J, with 12 bases between. Per germline, CDR1 DFQATT and CDR2 SNEGSKA (reference sequence). Written as DNA, the CDR3 is TGCAGTGCTAGAGATAGGGTTAGCTTCTACGAGCAGTACTTC. This codes for CSARDRVSFYEQYF.

This clonotype was detected ten times or more. The gene calls are TRBV3-1 and TRBJ1-1, with TRBD1 matching 11 bases. Germline CDR1 and CDR2: LGHDT and YNNKEL (reference sequence). V lost 0 bases, J lost 7 bases, and 4 bases stayed unmatched. The CDR3 is made up of 15 amino acids. The CDR3: CASSQEGTGGVEAFF. CDR3 DNA: TGTGCCAGCAGCCAAGAGGGGACAGGGGGTGTTGAAGCTTTCTTT.

Ten or more counts support this clonotype. J is TRBJ1-5 and V is TRBV19; 7 nucleotides match TRBD1. V lost 6 bases, J lost 6 bases, and 8 bases stayed unmatched. There are 14 residues in the CDR3. The germline CDR1 and CDR2 sequences are LNHDA and SQIVND (reference sequence). The CDR3, as DNA: TGTGCCAGTAGCAAAACAGGGGAGATTCAGCCCCAGCATTTT. It yields the protein CASSKTGEIQPQHF.

This clonotype has just a few counts. The rearrangement links TRBV4-2 to TRBJ2-1; 8 bases match TRBD1. CDR3 length equals 17 residues. The J segment lost 0 bases and the V segment lost 4 bases, leaving 8 bases of the junction unmatched. Germline assignment: CDR1 LGHNA and CDR2 YNFKEQ. For the CDR3, the DNA is TGTGCCAGCAGCCGCCAGACAGGGGACCTCTCCTACAATGAGCAGTTCTTC. Its translation is CASSRQTGDLSYNEQFF.

This chain uses TRBV7-2 with TRBJ2-3; 9 nucleotides match TRBD2. Losses at the gene ends were 8 bases for V and 2 bases for J; bases not matched to a gene: 8. The CDR3 covers 15 residues. Per germline, CDR1 SGHTA and CDR2 FQGNSA. This CDR3 reads CASRRLADNTDTQYF. The CDR3 nucleotides are TGTGCCAGCCGCCGACTAGCGGATAACACAGATACGCAGTATTTT.

At least ten counts were recorded for this clonotype. This chain joins TRBV20-1 and TRBJ1-5; possibly TRBD1 for D (5 bases). Looked up from germline, CDR1 is DFQATT and CDR2 is SNEGSKA (reference sequence). CDR3 length: 15 amino acids. The ends were cut back, 2 bases at V and 6 bases at J, with 17 bases in the middle. The CDR3 DNA reads as TGCAGTGCTAGACGGGACGTGGGGCTGGGTCAGCCCCAGCATTTT. Amino acids: CSARRDVGLGQPQHF.

Comments on this clonotype: As the CDR3 is not closed by the conserved phenylalanine or tryptophan, this likely results from a read error. The chain is built from TRBV12-3 or TRBV12-4 and TRBJ1-1, with D uncertain. The CDR3 runs to 12 residues. The V end lost 3 bases, the J end lost 8 bases, and 10 bases lay between the germline ends. The CDR3 DNA follows: TGTGCCAGCAGTTTGCCGATCCGAGAAGCTTTCTCT. Protein: CASSLPIREAFS.

This clonotype was counted many times. The V and J genes are TRBV6-1 and TRBJ2-7; TRBD2 might be the D (7 bases). Germline lookup yields CDR1 MNHNS and CDR2 SASEGT. There are 14 residues in the CDR3. V was pared by 5 bases and J by 5 bases, with 16 bases between. The CDR3 spells CASSWVRGADEQYF. The DNA of the CDR3 is TGTGCCAGCAGTTGGGTCCGGGGGGCTGACGAGCAGTACTTC.

This clonotype appeared a few times. The chain has TRBV29-1 and TRBJ2-7; D remains unclear. Per the germline V gene, CDR1 is SQVTM and CDR2 is ANQGSEA. CDR3 length equals 13 residues. V lost 2 bases, J lost 2 bases, and 10 bases lay in between. The CDR3 reads CSVEFLGTYEQYF. CDR3 bases: TGCAGCGTTGAATTTCTGGGAACCTACGAGCAGTACTTC.